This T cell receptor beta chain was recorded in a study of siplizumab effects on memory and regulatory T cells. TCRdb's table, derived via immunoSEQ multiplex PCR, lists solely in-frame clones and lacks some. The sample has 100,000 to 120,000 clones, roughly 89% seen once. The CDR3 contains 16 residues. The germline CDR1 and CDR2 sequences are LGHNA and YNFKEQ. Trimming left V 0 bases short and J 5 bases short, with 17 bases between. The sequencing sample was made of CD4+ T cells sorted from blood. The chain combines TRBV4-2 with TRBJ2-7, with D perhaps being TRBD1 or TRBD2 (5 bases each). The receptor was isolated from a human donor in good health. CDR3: CASSQDQGRLLDEQYF. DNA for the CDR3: TGTGCCAGCAGCCAAGATCAGGGACGCCTTTTAGACGAGCAGTACTTC.